This T cell receptor beta chain derives from a study of T-cell reconstitution after alpha-beta-depleted transplantation in children. Study-level findings and limits: Reportedly, only several hundred clones from non-depleted graft cells drove alpha-beta T-cell counts at about two months. T-cell numbers and diversity one year post-transplant derived largely from freshly generated T cells.

TCRbeta library construction was performed incorporating unique molecular identifiers. TCRdb itself ran the PCR reads through MiXCR, one entry per CDR3 protein. There are 400,000 to 550,000 distinct CDR3 sequences in the sample; about 10% occur only once, and about 2.1% lies in the top ten. V lost 1 base and J lost 5; bases outside the gene matches: 9. This CDR3 has 16 residues. Germline CDR1 and CDR2: DFQATT and SNEGSKA (reference sequence). Points on this clonotype: The antigen is not known.

This chain links TRBV20-1 with TRBJ2-7, with 12 bases fitting TRBD2. This receptor was taken from a child aged 2 to 15 with inherited bone marrow failure, due to receive a stem cell transplant. The input for sequencing was PBMCs, taken before TCRalphabeta/CD19-depleted stem cell transplant. In DNA, the CDR3 is TGCAGTGCTAGAGGGGGGACTAGCGGGTTTTCCCACGAGCAGTACTTC. It yields the protein CSARGGTSGFSHEQYF.